This TCR beta chain emerged from a study of a mutant IDH1 vaccine in newly diagnosed glioma. On the study more broadly: Vaccine dosing followed radiotherapy by 4-6 weeks, or accompanied temozolomide cycles. Males made up 62.5% and females about 40% of treated patients, whose mean age was approximately 41 years.

On this clone itself: Its antigen is currently unknown.

The repertoire was sequenced with immunoSEQ multiplex PCR; TCRdb's copy has only in-frame clones and lacks some. This sample has around 26,000 clones, with about 80% found just once. Study results and caveats: Most patients, approximately 92%, showed vaccine-induced immune responses.

This CDR3 has 11 amino acids. V gave up 5 bases and J gave up 5 bases, with 7 bases separating them. CDR1 LNHDA and CDR2 SQIVND come from the germline V gene (reference sequence). The time point is: week 47, end of study. Topical imiquimod accompanied each vaccine dose, which consisted of 300 ug of mutant IDH1 20-mer peptide. The chain carries TRBV19 and TRBJ2-7, with D unclear. The receptor was derived from a man aged 35-49 years with glioma. Some clones in this sample may be carry-over from other donors' samples. Sequenced material: PBMCs, taken from a glioma patient whose treatment included an IDH1 peptide vaccine. The CDR3 protein is CASSQMDEQYF. In nucleotides, the CDR3 is TGTGCCAGTAGTCAGATGGACGAGCAGTACTTC.